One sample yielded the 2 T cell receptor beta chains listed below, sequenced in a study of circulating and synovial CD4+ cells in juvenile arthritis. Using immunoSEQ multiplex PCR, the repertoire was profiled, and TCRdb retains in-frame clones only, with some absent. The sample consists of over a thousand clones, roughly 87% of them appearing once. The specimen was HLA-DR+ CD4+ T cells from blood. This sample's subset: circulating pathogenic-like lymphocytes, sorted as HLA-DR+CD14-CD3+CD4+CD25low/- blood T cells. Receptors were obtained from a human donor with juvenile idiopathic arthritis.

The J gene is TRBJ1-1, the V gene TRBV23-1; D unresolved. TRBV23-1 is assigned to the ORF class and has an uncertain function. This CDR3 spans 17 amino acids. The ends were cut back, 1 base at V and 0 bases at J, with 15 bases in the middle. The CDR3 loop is CASSQLLGRRMNTEAFF. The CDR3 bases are TGCGCCAGCAGTCAATTGTTGGGCAGGCGAATGAACACTGAAGCTTTCTTT.

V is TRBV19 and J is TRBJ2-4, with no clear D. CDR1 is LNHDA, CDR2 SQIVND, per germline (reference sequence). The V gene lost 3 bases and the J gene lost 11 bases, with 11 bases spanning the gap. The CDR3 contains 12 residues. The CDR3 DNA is TGTGCCAGTAGTATCATCCCAAGCGTTCAGTACTTC. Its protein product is CASSIIPSVQYF.